This T cell receptor (beta chain) originates from a study of T cells after yellow fever vaccination. Study-level background: SMART-Seq v4 Ultra Low Input prepared the low-cell-number fractions. Study findings and constraints: Boosting was followed by the reappearance of most primary-vaccination clones (around 96% CD4, around 90% CD8). The secondary response peaked faster, at day 5 versus 15, but was weaker.

Turning to this clonotype: Its target is unknown.

TCRdb reanalysed the 5' RACE reads using MiXCR and keeps one entry per CDR3 protein. The table records about 170,000 distinct CDR3 sequences, approximately 11% of them present only once. Germline CDR1 is SGHRS and CDR2 is YFSETQ. CDR3 size: 15 residues. V was shortened by 2 bases and J by 0 bases, with 8 bases between the two germline ends. The sequenced sample was CD8+ T cells sorted from PBMCs, obtained 15 days after the yellow fever booster vaccination. The TCR originated in a man between 18 and 35 years old who received the YFV17D yellow fever vaccine. The J gene is TRBJ2-2, the V gene TRBV5-1; tentatively, D is TRBD1 or TRBD2 (5 bases each). The CDR3 sequence is CASSLRGANTGELFF. The CDR3, as DNA: TGCGCCAGCAGCTTACGAGGGGCGAACACCGGGGAGCTGTTTTTT.